These 16 T cell receptor beta chains were sequenced from one sample in a study of shared clonotypes between healthy human individuals. Data came from immunoSEQ multiplex PCR; TCRdb stores just in-frame clones and leaves some out. The table has 2 million to 2.5 million clones, roughly 90% seen once. The sequencing input was naive CD4+ T cells from PBMCs. The subset: CD45RA+ positively selected. The receptor set was obtained from a man aged 18 to 29 in good health. Some clones in this sample may be carry-over from other donors' samples.

The V gene is TRBV4-1, the J gene TRBJ2-7; 9 bases agree with TRBD1. The CDR3 has 15 residues. V lost 3 bases, J lost 8 bases, and 11 bases stayed unmatched. Germline CDR1 and CDR2: MGHRA and YSYEKL. The CDR3 protein is CASSQAPGQGGKQYF. The CDR3 nucleotides are TGCGCCAGCAGCCAGGCGCCGGGACAGGGTGGCAAGCAGTACTTC.

V is TRBV19 and J is TRBJ1-2; 8 bases map to TRBD1. The CDR3 contains 16 residues. Germline V gene sequence: CDR1 LNHDA, CDR2 SQIVND (reference sequence). The junction had 16 bases not matched to a gene; V was cut back by 7 bases and J by 6 bases. The CDR3 sequence: CASKSHARTGIDGYTF. The DNA of the CDR3 is TGTGCCAGTAAGTCCCATGCCCGGACAGGGATAGATGGCTACACCTTC.

The chain couples TRBV28 to TRBJ1-1; D remains ambiguous. The CDR3 extends over 15 amino acids. The germline V gene encodes CDR1 MDHEN and CDR2 SYDVKM. Trimming took off 4 bases at V and 0 bases at J, with 12 bases between the two ends. The DNA of the CDR3 is TGTGCCAGCAGTTCCACCCCCGGAATGAACACTGAAGCTTTCTTT. It yields the protein CASSSTPGMNTEAFF.

The V and J genes are TRBV28 and TRBJ2-7, with D unclear. Germline V CDR1 and CDR2: MDHEN, SYDVKM. The V and J ends lost 3 bases and 5 bases respectively, with 14 bases between them. This CDR3 spans 14 amino acids. CDR3: CASSFFAGGNEQYF. CDR3 nucleotides: TGTGCCAGCAGTTTTTTCGCCGGCGGAAACGAGCAGTACTTC.

As concerns this clone: The same CDR3 also results from other DNA sequences found in this sample. CDR3 sequence: CAISEGTSGTDTQYF. Here the CDR3 DNA reads TGTGCCATCAGTGAAGGGACTAGCGGCACAGATACGCAGTATTTT. The V and J genes are TRBV10-3 and TRBJ2-3; 10 nucleotides agree with TRBD2. The junction had 1 base not matched to a gene; V was cut back by 3 bases and J by 1 base. The V gene's germline CDR1 is ENHRY and CDR2 SYGVKD. This CDR3 comprises 15 residues.

A word on this clone: The junction departs from germline at one end; a sequencing error may be responsible. This chain connects TRBV7-3 to TRBJ2-1, with a possible D match to TRBD2 (6 bases). This CDR3 has 13 residues. The germline gives CDR1 SGHTA, CDR2 FQGTGA. CDR3 residues: CASSLTGAGTLLF. The CDR3, as DNA: TGTGCCAGCAGCTTAACCGGGGCAGGGACTCTTCTCTTC.

The rearrangement uses TRBV5-8 and TRBJ2-1; the match to TRBD1 covers 10 bases. This CDR3 spans 15 amino acids. CDR1 SGHTS and CDR2 YDEGEE come from the germline V gene. Germline trimming cut 4 bases from V and 4 bases from J; bases unmatched to any gene: 5. The CDR3 nucleotides are TGTGCCAGCAGCCCCGGGACAGGGGTTTACAATGAGCAGTTCTTC. Its translation is CASSPGTGVYNEQFF.

V is TRBV5-1 and J is TRBJ2-1; D remains unclear. Trimming pared 0 bases from V and 3 bases from J, leaving 7 bases between. Germline assignment: CDR1 SGHRS and CDR2 YFSETQ. CDR3 length: 14 residues. In DNA form, the CDR3 reads TGCGCCAGCAGCTTGGTTCTTAACTACAATGAGCAGTTCTTC. This encodes CASSLVLNYNEQFF.

This chain connects TRBV18 to TRBJ1-2; a weak D match, TRBD1 (5 bases). In germline, CDR1 is KGHSH, CDR2 LQKENI. V gave up 2 bases and J gave up 2 bases, with 15 bases separating them. This CDR3 contains 16 residues. The CDR3 loop is CASSPILGRDNYGYTF. CDR3 in DNA: TGTGCCAGCTCACCAATTTTGGGCCGGGACAACTATGGCTACACCTTC.

The chain joins TRBV2 to TRBJ2-2, with D maybe TRBD1 (5 bases). Germline CDR1 is SNHLY and CDR2 is FYNNEI. This CDR3 region has 15 residues. Trimming pared 4 bases from V and 7 bases from J, leaving 16 bases between. CDR3 residues: CASSGGHLSRGELFF. In DNA form, the CDR3 reads TGTGCCAGCAGTGGAGGACACCTGAGCCGCGGGGAGCTGTTTTTT.

This chain connects TRBV21-1 to TRBJ2-2; TRBD1, the D gene given by the table, was not confirmed from the DNA. TRBV21-1 is a listed pseudogene. The CDR3 extends over 15 amino acids. This chain's CDR3 is CASETGTANTGELFF. In nucleotides, the CDR3 is TGTGCCAGCGAGACCGGGACAGCGAACACCGGGGAGCTGTTTTTT.

The V call is TRBV19, the J call TRBJ1-5; 8 nucleotides align to TRBD1. The CDR3 is 18 residues long. Germline V gene lookup returns CDR1 LNHDA and CDR2 SQIVND (reference sequence). J lost 0 bases, V lost 10 bases, and 17 bases had no gene match. CDR3 nucleotides: TGTGCCACCGACGGTCGGACAGGGACACTAGTTAGCAATCAGCCCCAGCATTTT. Translating gives CATDGRTGTLVSNQPQHF. Full variable domain (rest looked up from reference TRBV19 and TRBJ1-5): DGGITQSPKYLFRKEGQNVTLSCEQNLNHDAMYWYRQDPGQGLRLIYYSQIVNDFQKGDIAEGYSVSREKKESFPLTVTSAQKNPTAFYLCATDGRTGTLVSNQPQHFGDGTRLSIL.

This sequence joins TRBV20-1 and TRBJ2-1; D is unclear. Trimming left V 5 bases short and J 9 bases short, with 8 bases between. Germline lookup yields CDR1 DFQATT and CDR2 SNEGSKA (reference sequence). CDR3 length: 10 amino acids. CDR3 DNA sequence: TGCAGTGCTCCCGTCGCTGAGCAGTTCTTC. Protein: CSAPVAEQFF.

This clone has more than one count but fewer than ten. This chain connects TRBV2 to TRBJ1-1; 9 positions agree with TRBD1. The ends lost 5 bases at V and 7 bases at J; junction bases unmatched: 8. CDR3 size: 14 residues. From germline, CDR1 is SNHLY and CDR2 FYNNEI. The CDR3 region is CASSRGQGRGEAFF. Here the CDR3 DNA reads TGTGCCAGCAGTCGGGGACAGGGCCGCGGTGAAGCTTTCTTT.

The rearrangement joins TRBV7-9 to TRBJ2-7; a possible D gene is TRBD2 (6 bases). The CDR3 totals 16 residues. V gave up 1 base and J gave up 6 bases, with 19 bases separating them. Germline CDR1 SEHNR, CDR2 FQNEAQ (reference sequence). The CDR3 region is CASSLGGGRPGTEQYF. CDR3 sequence (DNA): TGTGCCAGCAGCTTAGGGGGTGGGAGGCCCGGGACCGAGCAGTACTTC. The full variable domain, completed using reference TRBV7-9 and TRBJ2-7, is DTGVSQNPRHKITKRGQNVTFRCDPISEHNRLYWYRQTLGQGPEFLTYFQNEAQLEKSRLLSDRFSAERPKGSFSTLEIQRTEQGDSAMYLCASSLGGGRPGTEQYFGPGTRLTVT.

The gene calls are TRBV7-5 and TRBJ2-7; the table's D call, TRBD1, has no DNA check behind it. TRBV7-5 is flagged as a pseudogene. This CDR3 spans 15 amino acids. CDR3 loop: CVRSLADRGLYEQYF. The CDR3 coding sequence is TGTGTCAGAAGCTTAGCGGACAGGGGGCTGTACGAGCAGTACTTC.